Below are 27 T cell receptor beta chains sequenced from a single sample in a study of shared clonotypes between healthy human individuals. The data were produced by immunoSEQ multiplex PCR, yet TCRdb's version contains in-frame clones alone and is incomplete. This table holds a few million clones, 85% to 95% found once. Sequencing used naive CD4+ T cells from PBMCs. Subset described: CD45RA+ positively selected. Receptors originate from a man aged 18 to 30 in good health. Some clones in this sample may be carry-over from other donors' samples.

The chain joins TRBV11-2 to TRBJ2-3; TRBD2 matches at 10 bases. The CDR3 totals 16 residues. J lost 0 bases, V lost 2 bases, and 2 bases had no gene match. From germline, CDR1 is SGHAT and CDR2 FQNNGV. As DNA, the CDR3 is TGTGCCAGCAGCTTACTAGCGGGAGTTAGCACAGATACGCAGTATTTT. It encodes CASSLLAGVSTDTQYF.

The chain has TRBV21-1 and TRBJ2-7; the D call TRBD2 from the table was never checked on the DNA. TRBV21-1 is given as a pseudogene. The length of the CDR3 is 17 residues. CDR3 DNA: TGTGCCAGCACCAACAGGGACTTGCGGGGAAAGTCCTACGAGCAGTACTTC. This sequence encodes CASTNRDLRGKSYEQYF.

The chain uses TRBV11-2 and TRBJ1-1; D unclear. Trimming shortened V by 3 bases and J by 3 bases, and 5 bases separated the two germline ends. This CDR3 spans 12 amino acids. The germline CDR1 and CDR2 sequences are SGHAT and FQNNGV. The CDR3, as DNA: TGTGCCAGCAGCTTCTTGGACACTGAAGCTTTCTTT. Its translation is CASSFLDTEAFF.

J is TRBJ2-1 and V is TRBV13; 9 nucleotides agree with TRBD2. V trimming: 0 bases; J trimming: 2 bases; junction bases outside the gene matches: 2. From germline, CDR1 is PRHDT and CDR2 FYEKMQ (reference sequence). This CDR3 is 16 amino acids long. The CDR3 here is CASSLGSGRTYNEQFF. For the CDR3, the DNA is TGTGCCAGCAGCTTAGGTAGCGGGAGAACCTACAATGAGCAGTTCTTC.

This chain uses TRBV11-3 with TRBJ2-2; TRBD2 agrees at 7 bases. Germline CDR1 reads SGHNT; CDR2 reads YENEEA. The CDR3 runs to 17 residues. The V segment lost 1 base and the J segment 6 bases; nucleotides outside the gene matches: 11. CDR3 DNA: TGTGCCAGCAGCTTAGCGGTTTTAGGGGAGGGCTCCGGGGAGCTGTTTTTT. It encodes CASSLAVLGEGSGELFF.

This clone was found once. J is TRBJ1-2 and V is TRBV28; D is uncertain. Trimming took off 2 bases at V and 5 bases at J, with 12 bases between the two ends. The CDR3 spans 14 residues. From germline, CDR1 is MDHEN and CDR2 SYDVKM. The CDR3 DNA is TGTGCCAGCAGTTTAATCTTGGCTGTTTATGGCTACACCTTC. This translates into CASSLILAVYGYTF.

The V call is TRBV30, the J call TRBJ1-5; no clear D. The CDR3 runs 13 residues. From germline, CDR1 is GTSNPN and CDR2 SVGIG (reference sequence). With 2 bases removed from V and 1 base from J, the gap between germline ends came to 6 bases. The CDR3 here is CAWSLISNQPQHF. The DNA of the CDR3 is TGTGCCTGGAGTCTCATAAGCAATCAGCCCCAGCATTTT.

V is TRBV7-8 and J is TRBJ2-1; perhaps D is TRBD1 or TRBD2 (6 bases each). The germline V gene has CDR1 SGHVS and CDR2 FQNEAQ. V was trimmed by 8 bases and J by 7 bases, leaving 18 bases between them. The CDR3 runs to 14 residues. CDR3 region: CASRSSRGGNEQFF. The DNA for the CDR3 is TGTGCCAGCCGGAGTAGCAGGGGAGGAAATGAGCAGTTCTTC.

The chain joins TRBV18 to TRBJ2-7; TRBD1 matches at 8 bases. Germline-derived CDR1 and CDR2 are KGHSH and LQKENI. This CDR3 spans 14 amino acids. V was clipped by 6 bases and J by 3 bases; unmatched bases: 7. DNA for the CDR3: TGTGCCAGCTCCCCTACAGGGGGGAACTACGAGCAGTACTTC. Its translation: CASSPTGGNYEQYF.

The chain links TRBV6-6 to TRBJ2-7, with D unclear. This CDR3 is 14 amino acids long. CDR1 and CDR2 (germline): MNHNY, SVGAGI (reference sequence). The V end was cut by 11 bases, the J end by 0 bases, with 17 bases between. The CDR3: CAARPRLSSYEQYF. CDR3 DNA sequence: TGTGCCGCCCGGCCACGCTTGAGCTCCTACGAGCAGTACTTC.

CDR3 amino acids: CAISGGSPQQFF. DNA of the CDR3: TGTGCCATCAGTGGGGGAAGCCCACAACAGTTCTTC. The chain employs TRBV10-3 and TRBJ2-1; D unclear. The CDR3 runs to 12 residues. CDR1 ENHRY and CDR2 SYGVKD come from the germline V gene. The germline V and J ends were trimmed by 4 bases and 13 bases, with 14 bases remaining between them.

The chain is built from TRBV6-5 and TRBJ2-3; perhaps TRBD1 as D (6 bases). The V end was cut by 6 bases, the J end by 0 bases, with 13 bases between. CDR1 is MNHEY and CDR2 is SVGAGI in the germline V gene. This CDR3 spans 15 amino acids. As DNA, the CDR3 is TGTGCCAGCAGGCCCGGACAGCTTAGCACAGATACGCAGTATTTT. The encoded protein is CASRPGQLSTDTQYF.

J is TRBJ2-7 and V is TRBV4-1; 11 bases map to TRBD1. This CDR3 spans 16 amino acids. Trimming at V came to 2 bases and at J to 6 bases, leaving 9 bases not matched to a gene. Looked up from germline, CDR1 is MGHRA and CDR2 is YSYEKL. Here the CDR3 reads CASSQTGTGGSFEQYF. Written as DNA, the CDR3 is TGCGCCAGCAGCCAAACCGGGACAGGGGGATCATTCGAGCAGTACTTC.

The genes are TRBV9 and TRBJ1-2; D possibly corresponds to TRBD1 (6 bases). The CDR3 is 15 residues long. Germline CDR1 is SGDLS and CDR2 is YYNGEE. Deletions cut 4 bases from V and 3 bases from J, with 16 bases between. CDR3 region: CASSLQGWKDYGYTF. The DNA for the CDR3 is TGTGCCAGCAGCTTACAGGGATGGAAGGACTATGGCTACACCTTC.

The CDR3 nucleotides read TGTGCCAGCAGCTTGGCTTCAGAGGCTGAAGCTTTCTTT. It yields the protein CASSLASEAEAFF. V gene TRBV5-6 combines with J gene TRBJ1-1; D not certain. V lost 0 bases and J 6 bases, leaving 9 bases between the germline ends. This CDR3 comprises 13 residues. CDR1 SGHDT and CDR2 YYEEEE come from the germline V gene.

This chain connects TRBV11-2 to TRBJ1-1, with D possibly matching TRBD1 (5 bases). This CDR3 has 17 amino acids. V lost 3 bases and J 0 bases, leaving 17 bases between the germline ends. The germline V gene has CDR1 SGHAT and CDR2 FQNNGV. CDR3 in DNA: TGTGCCAGCAGCTTTGAGGGAGTCAGGGAGGTGAACACTGAAGCTTTCTTT. Protein sequence: CASSFEGVREVNTEAFF. Full variable domain (remainder filled in from reference TRBV11-2 and TRBJ1-1): EAGVAQSPRYKIIEKRQSVAFWCNPISGHATLYWYQQILGQGPKLLIQFQNNGVVDDSQLPKDRFSAERLKGVDSTLKIQPAKLEDSAVYLCASSFEGVREVNTEAFFGQGTRLTVV.

A note on this clone: Other nucleotide sequences in the sample specify the same CDR3. This chain joins TRBV15 and TRBJ2-7; D may be TRBD1 or TRBD2 (5 bases each). Germline CDR1 reads LNHNV; CDR2 reads YYDKDF (reference sequence). Trimming left V 5 bases short and J 0 bases short, with 11 bases between. The CDR3 is 14 residues long. The CDR3 here is CATSLGVSSYEQYF. The CDR3 DNA is TGTGCCACCAGCTTGGGGGTTAGCTCCTACGAGCAGTACTTC.

In this sample, this clone turned up once. This sequence joins TRBV28 and TRBJ1-5; no definite D call. This CDR3 has 14 residues. The V gene's germline CDR1 is MDHEN and CDR2 SYDVKM. V was pared by 2 bases and J by 7 bases, with 12 bases between. The CDR3 loop reads CASSLVPLWQPQHF. Written as DNA, the CDR3 is TGTGCCAGCAGTTTAGTCCCGCTTTGGCAGCCCCAGCATTTT.

This clone was counted a single time. The rearrangement uses TRBV28 and TRBJ2-5; TRBD1 or TRBD2 may be the D gene (6 bases each). Germline V gene sequence: CDR1 MDHEN, CDR2 SYDVKM. The ends were cut back, 6 bases at V and 5 bases at J, with 13 bases in the middle. This CDR3 has 13 amino acids. CDR3 bases: TGTGCCAGCAGGTTTACAGGGAGGGAGACCCAGTACTTC. Translated, it gives CASRFTGRETQYF.

V and J are TRBV28 and TRBJ1-4, with D possibly matching TRBD1 (5 bases). Germline lookup yields CDR1 MDHEN and CDR2 SYDVKM. This CDR3 spans 15 amino acids. Trimming left V 6 bases short and J 7 bases short, with 18 bases between. CDR3 bases: TGTGCCAGCAGCCCCCTCGGGACTTTCTCTGAAAAACTGTTTTTT. Protein product: CASSPLGTFSEKLFF.

As for this clone: The sample has other DNA sequences that encode this CDR3 too. The chain carries TRBV28 and TRBJ1-2; no clear D. V was shortened by 3 bases and J by 6 bases, with 11 bases between the two germline ends. This CDR3 contains 13 residues. Germline values: CDR1 MDHEN, CDR2 SYDVKM. The CDR3 loop is CASSFSAGDGYTF. CDR3 DNA sequence: TGTGCCAGCAGTTTTTCCGCAGGAGATGGCTACACCTTC.

This clone has only a few counts. This chain connects TRBV5-1 to TRBJ2-2; D not certain. The CDR3 loop spans 15 amino acids. Looked up from germline, CDR1 is SGHRS and CDR2 is YFSETQ. The germline V and J ends were trimmed by 0 bases and 4 bases, with 10 bases remaining between them. For the CDR3, the DNA is TGCGCCAGCAGCTTGGTAGCATCCGGCACCGGGGAGCTGTTTTTT. This codes for CASSLVASGTGELFF.

Comment on this clone: This same CDR3 is encoded by further DNA sequences in the sample. The chain joins TRBV7-2 to TRBJ1-2; maybe TRBD1 (5 bases). Germline V gene data show CDR1 as SGHTA and CDR2 as FQGNSA. The CDR3 is 15 amino acids. V lost 2 bases, J lost 3 bases, and 13 bases lay in between. The CDR3 nucleotides read TGTGCCAGCAGCTTATTGGGGCAGGGTCACTATGGCTACACCTTC. It codes for CASSLLGQGHYGYTF. The variable domain in full, completed from reference TRBV7-2 and TRBJ1-2, reads GAGVSQSPSNKVTEKGKDVELRCDPISGHTALYWYRQSLGQGLEFLIYFQGNSAPDKSGLPSDRFSAERTGGSVSTLTIQRTQQEDSAVYLCASSLLGQGHYGYTFGSGTRLTVV.

This chain links TRBV28 with TRBJ1-2; TRBD1 might be the D (5 bases). This CDR3 region has 14 residues. Germline V gene data show CDR1 as MDHEN and CDR2 as SYDVKM. Trimming removed 7 bases at V and 2 bases at J, with 14 bases between. CDR3 region: CASILGTGNYGYTF. The CDR3 bases are TGTGCCAGCATCCTCGGTACAGGCAACTATGGCTACACCTTC.

The chain employs TRBV11-2 and TRBJ1-3; 7 bases map to TRBD1. Germline CDR1 is SGHAT and CDR2 is FQNNGV. The J segment lost 2 bases and the V segment lost 3 bases, leaving 4 bases of the junction unmatched. CDR3 length: 15 residues. The CDR3 loop reads CASSLIQGPGNTIYF. Written as DNA, the CDR3 is TGTGCCAGCAGCTTGATACAGGGGCCTGGAAACACCATATATTTT.

The V gene is TRBV5-1, the J gene TRBJ2-4; 8 nucleotides line up with TRBD1. V dropped 4 bases and J dropped 8; count of bases not matched to a gene: 11. CDR1 and CDR2 (germline): SGHRS, YFSETQ. The CDR3 sequence is 15 residues long. The CDR3 DNA sequence: TGCGCCAGCAGCCCTCGGACAGGGAGGAATCACATTCAGTACTTC. Residues: CASSPRTGRNHIQYF.

The chain has TRBV30 and TRBJ2-4; TRBD2 agrees at 10 bases. The trim removed 0 bases at V and 1 base at J, leaving 9 bases unmatched. This CDR3 comprises 18 residues. Germline V gives CDR1 GTSNPN, CDR2 SVGIG (reference sequence). The CDR3 bases are TGTGCCTGGAGTGTTTATGCTAGCGGGAGCTTCGCCAAAAACATTCAGTACTTC. Translated, it gives CAWSVYASGSFAKNIQYF.